This record covers a single TCR beta chain. Only in-frame clones appear in the TCRdb table, and some are missing; sequencing was by immunoSEQ multiplex PCR. Of about 46,000 clones listed, 75% to 95% were seen once; the top ten hold 4% to 5%. This sample was included in a study of OX40 agonist ivuxolimab in advanced cancers. Between the trimmed V and J ends, which lost 2 bases and 0 bases, there was a span of 11 bases. The length of the CDR3 is 16 residues. CDR1 and CDR2 (germline): MGHRA, YSYEKL. The material sequenced was CD4+ or CD8+ T cells sorted from blood, taken in a trial of the OX40 agonist ivuxolimab. The chain has TRBV4-1 and TRBJ2-1; the D gene is possibly TRBD1 (5 bases). The receptor comes from an adult with an advanced solid tumor such as melanoma, head and neck, liver or kidney cancer. The CDR3 sequence: CASSQQNRNSYNEQFF. Written as DNA, the CDR3 is TGCGCCAGCAGCCAACAAAACAGGAACTCCTACAATGAGCAGTTCTTC.